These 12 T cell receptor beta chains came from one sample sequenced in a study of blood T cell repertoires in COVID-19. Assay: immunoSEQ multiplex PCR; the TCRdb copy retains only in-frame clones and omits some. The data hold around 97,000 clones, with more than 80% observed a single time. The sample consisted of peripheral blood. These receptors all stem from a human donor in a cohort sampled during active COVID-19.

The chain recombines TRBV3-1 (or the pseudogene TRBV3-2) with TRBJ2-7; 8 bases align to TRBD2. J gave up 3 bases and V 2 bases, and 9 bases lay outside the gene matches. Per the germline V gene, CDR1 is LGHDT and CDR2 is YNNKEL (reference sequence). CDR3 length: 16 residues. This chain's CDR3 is CASSQQLAETYYEQYF. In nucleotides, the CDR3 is TGTGCCAGCAGCCAACAACTAGCGGAGACCTACTACGAGCAGTACTTC.

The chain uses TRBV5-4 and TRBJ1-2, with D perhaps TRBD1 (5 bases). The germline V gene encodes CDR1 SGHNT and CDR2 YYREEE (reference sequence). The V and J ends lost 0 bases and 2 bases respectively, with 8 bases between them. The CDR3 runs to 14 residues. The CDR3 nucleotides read TGTGCCAGCAGCTTGGATTCAGGGAACTATGGCTACACCTTC. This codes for CASSLDSGNYGYTF.

The CDR3: CASSRAGGVNEQFF. CDR3 DNA sequence: TGTGCCAGCAGCCGGGCGGGGGGTGTCAATGAGCAGTTCTTC. The chain joins TRBV7-9 to TRBJ2-1; 8 bases are a match to TRBD2. This CDR3 has 14 residues. From germline, CDR1 is SEHNR and CDR2 FQNEAQ (reference sequence). V gave up 5 bases and J gave up 6 bases; unmatched junction bases: 6.

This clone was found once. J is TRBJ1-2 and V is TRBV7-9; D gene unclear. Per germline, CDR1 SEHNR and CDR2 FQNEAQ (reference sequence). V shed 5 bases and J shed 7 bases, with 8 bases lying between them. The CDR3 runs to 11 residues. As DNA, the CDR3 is TGTGCCAGCAGCCCCAATTCTGGCTACACCTTC. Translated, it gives CASSPNSGYTF.

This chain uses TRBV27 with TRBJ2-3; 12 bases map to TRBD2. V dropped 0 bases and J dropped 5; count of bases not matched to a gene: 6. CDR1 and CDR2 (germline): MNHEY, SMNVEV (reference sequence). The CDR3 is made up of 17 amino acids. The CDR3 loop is CASSLSSSGGAKDTQYF. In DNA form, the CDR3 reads TGTGCCAGCAGTTTATCGTCTAGCGGGGGGGCCAAAGATACGCAGTATTTT.

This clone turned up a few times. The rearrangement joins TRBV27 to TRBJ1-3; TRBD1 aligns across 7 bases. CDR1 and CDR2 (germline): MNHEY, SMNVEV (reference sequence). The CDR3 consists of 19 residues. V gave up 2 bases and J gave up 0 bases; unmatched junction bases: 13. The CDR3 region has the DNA TGTGCCAGCAGTTTAACCTCTCCGGGACAGCTCCTCTCTGGAAACACCATATATTTT. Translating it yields CASSLTSPGQLLSGNTIYF.

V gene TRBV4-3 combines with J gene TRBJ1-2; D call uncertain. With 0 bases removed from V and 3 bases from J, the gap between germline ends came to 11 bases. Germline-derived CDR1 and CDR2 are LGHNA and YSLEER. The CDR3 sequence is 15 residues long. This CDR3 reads CASSQDTRFDYGYTF. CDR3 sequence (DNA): TGCGCCAGCAGCCAAGATACCAGGTTCGACTATGGCTACACCTTC.

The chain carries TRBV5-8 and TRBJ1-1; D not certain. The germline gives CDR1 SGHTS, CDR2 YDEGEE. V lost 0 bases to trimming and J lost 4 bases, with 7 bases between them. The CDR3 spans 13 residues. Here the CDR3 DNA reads TGTGCCAGCAGCTTGGCCTTATTCACTGAAGCTTTCTTT. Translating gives CASSLALFTEAFF.

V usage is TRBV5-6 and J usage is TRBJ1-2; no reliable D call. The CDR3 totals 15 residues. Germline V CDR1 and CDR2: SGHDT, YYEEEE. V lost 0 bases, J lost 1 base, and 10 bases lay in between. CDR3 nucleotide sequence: TGTGCCAGCAGCTTGGATATTCAGGTTAACTATGGCTACACCTTC. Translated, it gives CASSLDIQVNYGYTF.

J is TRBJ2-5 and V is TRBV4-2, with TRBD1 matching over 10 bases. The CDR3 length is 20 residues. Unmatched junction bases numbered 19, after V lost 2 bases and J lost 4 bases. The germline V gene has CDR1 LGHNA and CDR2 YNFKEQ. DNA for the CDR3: TGTGCCAGCAGCCAACAACCACCGGGACAGGGGATTCCTCCTTTAGAGACCCAGTACTTC. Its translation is CASSQQPPGQGIPPLETQYF.

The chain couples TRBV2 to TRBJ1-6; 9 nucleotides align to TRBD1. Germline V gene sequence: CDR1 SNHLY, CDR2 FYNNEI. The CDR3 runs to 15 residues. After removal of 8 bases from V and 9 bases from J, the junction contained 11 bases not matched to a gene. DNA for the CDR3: TGTGCCAGCTGCAAGGACAGGGGAAGGTCTTCACCCCTCCACTTT. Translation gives CASCKDRGRSSPLHF.

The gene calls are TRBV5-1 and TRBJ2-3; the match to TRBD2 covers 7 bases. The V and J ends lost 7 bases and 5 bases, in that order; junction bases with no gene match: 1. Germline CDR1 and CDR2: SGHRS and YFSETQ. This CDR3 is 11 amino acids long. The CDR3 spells CASGGGDTQYF. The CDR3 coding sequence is TGCGCCAGCGGGGGGGGAGATACGCAGTATTTT. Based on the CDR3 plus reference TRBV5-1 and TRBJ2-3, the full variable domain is KAGVTQTPRYLIKTRGQQVTLSCSPISGHRSVSWYQQTPGQGLQFLFEYFSETQRNKGNFPGRFSGRQFSNSRSEMNVSTLELGDSALYLCASGGGDTQYFGPGTRLTVL.